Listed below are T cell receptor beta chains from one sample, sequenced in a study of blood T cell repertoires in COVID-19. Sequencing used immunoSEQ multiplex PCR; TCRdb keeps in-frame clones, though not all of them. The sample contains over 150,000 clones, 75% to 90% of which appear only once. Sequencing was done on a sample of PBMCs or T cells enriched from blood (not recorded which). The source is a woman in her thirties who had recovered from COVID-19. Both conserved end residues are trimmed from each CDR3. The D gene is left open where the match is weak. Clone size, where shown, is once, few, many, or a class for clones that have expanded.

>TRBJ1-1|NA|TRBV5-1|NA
ASSPFTSNTEAF
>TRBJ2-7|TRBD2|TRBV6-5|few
ASSSGTSGRAYEQY
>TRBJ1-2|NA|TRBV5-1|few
ASSLASDNRYT
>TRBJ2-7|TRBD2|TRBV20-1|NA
SASIELADSSYEQY
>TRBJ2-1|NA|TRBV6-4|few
ASSDDGGSYNEQF
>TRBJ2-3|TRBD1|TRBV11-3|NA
ASSLRRGLTDTQY
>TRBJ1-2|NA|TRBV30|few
AWRGAGYGYT
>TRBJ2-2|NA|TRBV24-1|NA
ATSVAGPNTGELF
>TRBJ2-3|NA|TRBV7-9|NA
ASSFTHRLRERVDTQY
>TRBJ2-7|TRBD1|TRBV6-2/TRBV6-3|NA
ASSSLGTVSYEQY
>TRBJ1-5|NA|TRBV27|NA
ASSFSPYSNQPQH
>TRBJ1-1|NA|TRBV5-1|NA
ASSLAVSNTEAF
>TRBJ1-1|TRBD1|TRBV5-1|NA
ASSLSRGSSEAF
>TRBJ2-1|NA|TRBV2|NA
ASKVEGVKGNEQF
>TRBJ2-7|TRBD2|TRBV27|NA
ASSLVTGGNYEQY
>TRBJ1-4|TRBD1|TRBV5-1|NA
ASSLRTGPEKLF
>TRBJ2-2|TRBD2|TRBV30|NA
AWRLAEITGELF
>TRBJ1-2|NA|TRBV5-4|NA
ASSLDRREGGYT
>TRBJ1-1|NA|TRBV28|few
ASSLRGGREAF
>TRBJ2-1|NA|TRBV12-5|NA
ASGLNSQRQF
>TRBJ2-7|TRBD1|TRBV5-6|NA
ASSPTGGGEQY
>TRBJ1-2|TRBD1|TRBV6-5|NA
ATLRYPGQGQGYT
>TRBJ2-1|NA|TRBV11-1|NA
ASSFQTVNEQF
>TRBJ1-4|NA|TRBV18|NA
ASSSAGIENEKLF
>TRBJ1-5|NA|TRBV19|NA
ASRLGQQNSNQPQH
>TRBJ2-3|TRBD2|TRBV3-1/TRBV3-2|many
ASSQVDASGRHIDTQY
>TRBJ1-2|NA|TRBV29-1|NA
SVEPMQGSRGYT
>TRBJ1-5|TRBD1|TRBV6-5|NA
ASSGDRENQPQH
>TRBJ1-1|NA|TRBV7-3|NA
ASSRRGSAEAF
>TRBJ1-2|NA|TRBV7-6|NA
ASSLARPGNGYGYT
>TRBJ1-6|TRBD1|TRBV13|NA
ASRSQGESSPLH
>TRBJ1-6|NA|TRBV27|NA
ASSARGAPSNSPLH
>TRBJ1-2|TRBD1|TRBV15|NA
ATSRRTGSYGYT
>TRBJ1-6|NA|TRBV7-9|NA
ASSLAEGGAYNSPLH
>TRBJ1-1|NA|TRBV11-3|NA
ASTIQENTEAF
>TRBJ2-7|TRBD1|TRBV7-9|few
ASSPGTGTSYEQY
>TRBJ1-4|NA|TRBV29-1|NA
SVGQFNEKLF
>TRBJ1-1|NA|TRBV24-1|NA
ATKSRGTKNTEAF